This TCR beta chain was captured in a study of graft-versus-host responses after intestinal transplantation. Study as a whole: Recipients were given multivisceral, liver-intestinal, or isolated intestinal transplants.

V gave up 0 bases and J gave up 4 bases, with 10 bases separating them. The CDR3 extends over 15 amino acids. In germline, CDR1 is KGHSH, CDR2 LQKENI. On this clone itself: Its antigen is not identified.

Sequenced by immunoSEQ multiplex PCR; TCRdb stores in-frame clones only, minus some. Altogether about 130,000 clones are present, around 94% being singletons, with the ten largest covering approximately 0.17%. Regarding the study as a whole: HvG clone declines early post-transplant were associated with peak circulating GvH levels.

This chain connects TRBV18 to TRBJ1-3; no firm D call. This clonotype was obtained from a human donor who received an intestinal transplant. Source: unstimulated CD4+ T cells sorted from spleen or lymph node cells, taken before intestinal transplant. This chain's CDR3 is CASSPPHFTGNTIYF. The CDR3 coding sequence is TGTGCCAGCTCACCACCACACTTCACCGGAAACACCATATATTTT.